This record looks at one T cell receptor beta chain sequence and its context. Germline V CDR1 and CDR2: MDHEN, SYDVKM. This CDR3 spans 15 amino acids. The V segment lost 7 bases and the J segment 5 bases; nucleotides outside the gene matches: 9. The source of the sample is a study of blood T cell repertoires in COVID-19. Per the authors' pipeline: Amplification of reference gene primers was used by the study to estimate nucleated cell counts. Sequencing used immunoSEQ multiplex PCR; TCRdb keeps in-frame clones, though not all of them. The V and J calls and clone size were taken over from that table, and D and trimming were inferred from the DNA. Here the sample spans 200,000 to 250,000 clones, 80% to 90% being singletons.

Sequencing was performed on peripheral blood. The receptor was derived from a woman over 75 with acute or convalescent COVID-19. The J gene is TRBJ1-5, the V gene TRBV28, with 9 bases fitting TRBD1. The CDR3, as DNA: TGTGCCAGCACCGTGGGACAGGGTTTTTATCAGCCCCAGCATTTT. This encodes CASTVGQGFYQPQHF.